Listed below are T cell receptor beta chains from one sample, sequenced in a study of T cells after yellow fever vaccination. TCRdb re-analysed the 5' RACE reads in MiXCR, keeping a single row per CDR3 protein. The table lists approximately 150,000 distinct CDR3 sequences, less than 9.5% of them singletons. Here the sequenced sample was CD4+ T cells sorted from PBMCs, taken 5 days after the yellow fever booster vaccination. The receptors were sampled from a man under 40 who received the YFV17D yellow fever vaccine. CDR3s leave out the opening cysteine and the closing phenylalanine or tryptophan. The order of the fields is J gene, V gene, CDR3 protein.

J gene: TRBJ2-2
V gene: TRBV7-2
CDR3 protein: ASSFAGPGELF

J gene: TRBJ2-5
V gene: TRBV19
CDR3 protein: ASSARTSRFQETQY

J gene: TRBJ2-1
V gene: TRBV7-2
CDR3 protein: ASSSPDRGPYNEQF

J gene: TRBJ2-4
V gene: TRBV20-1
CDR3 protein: SATTGAKNFQY

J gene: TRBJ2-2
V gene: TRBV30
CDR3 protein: ASTDWVYTGELF

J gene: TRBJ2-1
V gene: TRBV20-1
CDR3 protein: SARLAGAKIYNEQF

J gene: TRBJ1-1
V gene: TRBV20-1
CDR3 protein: SARTPTGAYEAF

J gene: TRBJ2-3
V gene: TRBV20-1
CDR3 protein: SAKKGAQADTQY

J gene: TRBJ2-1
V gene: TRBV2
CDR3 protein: ATKQDRNNEQF

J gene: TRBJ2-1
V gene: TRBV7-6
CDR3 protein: ASSLGTSGMGEQF

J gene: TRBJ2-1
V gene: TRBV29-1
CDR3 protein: SALPGLADNEQF

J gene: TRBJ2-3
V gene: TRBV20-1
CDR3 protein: SARVLERDTDTQY

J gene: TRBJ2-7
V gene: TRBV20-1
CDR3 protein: SARATSGSYEQY

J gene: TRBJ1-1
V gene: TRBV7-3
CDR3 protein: ASSLLGTANTEAF

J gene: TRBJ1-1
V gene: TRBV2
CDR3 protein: ASRTGGNTEAF

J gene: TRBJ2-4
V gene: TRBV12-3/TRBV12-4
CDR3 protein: ASSQSGRDNIQY

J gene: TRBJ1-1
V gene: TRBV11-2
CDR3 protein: ASSLINVGSTEAF

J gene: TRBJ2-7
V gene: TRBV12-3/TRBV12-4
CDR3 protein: ASSLTGLGGDEQY

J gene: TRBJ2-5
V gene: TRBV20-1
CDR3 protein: SASPNGGTQY

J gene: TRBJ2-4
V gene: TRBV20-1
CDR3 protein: SAYRLGGSSNIQY